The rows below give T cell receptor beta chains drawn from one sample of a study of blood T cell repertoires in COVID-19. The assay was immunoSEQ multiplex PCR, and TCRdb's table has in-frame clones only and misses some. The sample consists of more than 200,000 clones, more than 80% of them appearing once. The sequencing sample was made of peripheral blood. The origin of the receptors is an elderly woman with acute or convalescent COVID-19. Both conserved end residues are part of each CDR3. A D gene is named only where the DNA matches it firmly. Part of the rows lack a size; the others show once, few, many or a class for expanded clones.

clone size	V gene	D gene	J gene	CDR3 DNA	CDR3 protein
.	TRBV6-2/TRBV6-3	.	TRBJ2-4	TGTGCCAGCAGCCACGATGGCAGGGGTCCCAAAAACATTCAGTACTTC	CASSHDGRGPKNIQYF
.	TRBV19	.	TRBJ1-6	TGTGCCAGTACTGGGCTCCCCGAATATTCACCCCTCCACTTT	CASTGLPEYSPLHF
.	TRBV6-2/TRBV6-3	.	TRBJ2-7	TGTGCCAGCAGTTACCCCCCAGGGCGGGACTACGAGCAGTACTTC	CASSYPPGRDYEQYF
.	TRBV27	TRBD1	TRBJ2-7	TGTGCCAGCAGTTTGGCCGGGACAGGCTTCTCCTACGAGCAGTACTTC	CASSLAGTGFSYEQYF
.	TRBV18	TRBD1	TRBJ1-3	TGTGCCAGCTCACCTAATCCCGACAGGGTGGGAAACACCATATATTTT	CASSPNPDRVGNTIYF
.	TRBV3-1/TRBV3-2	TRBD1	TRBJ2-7	TGTGCCAGGAGACCGGGACAGGGGAGCTACGAGCAGTACTTC	CARRPGQGSYEQYF
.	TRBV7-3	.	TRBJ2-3	TGTGCCAGCAGCTTAGCCTACACAGATACGCAGTATTTT	CASSLAYTDTQYF
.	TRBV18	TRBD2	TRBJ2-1	TGTGCCAGCTCCTCCGGGACTAGCGGGAGATACTCCTACAATGAGCAGTTCTTC	CASSSGTSGRYSYNEQFF
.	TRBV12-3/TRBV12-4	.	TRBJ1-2	TGTGCCAGCAGTTTTTGGACCGAGGGCGGCTACACCTTC	CASSFWTEGGYTF
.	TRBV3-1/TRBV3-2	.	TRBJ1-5	TGTGCCAGCAGCCAAGGGCAGAGCAATCAGCCCCAGCATTTT	CASSQGQSNQPQHF
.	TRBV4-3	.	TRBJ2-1	TGCGCCAGCAGCCAAGATCTAACTGACTTGGATGAGCAGTTCTTC	CASSQDLTDLDEQFF
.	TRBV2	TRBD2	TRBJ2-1	TGTGCCACCCTTAGCGGGAGGGGGGGAAATGAGCAGTTCTTC	CATLSGRGGNEQFF
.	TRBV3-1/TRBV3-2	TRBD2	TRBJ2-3	TGTGCCAGCAGCCGCCGACTAGCGGGAGGTACAGATACGCAGTATTTT	CASSRRLAGGTDTQYF
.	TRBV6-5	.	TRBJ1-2	TGTGCCAGCAGCGGGGGTCACCGGGACGGCGCCCTCTACACCTTC	CASSGGHRDGALYTF
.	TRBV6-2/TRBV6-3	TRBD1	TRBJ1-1	TGTGCCAGCAGTTATACGGACAGGGGCATTGAAGCTTTCTTT	CASSYTDRGIEAFF
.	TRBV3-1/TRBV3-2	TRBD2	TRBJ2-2	TGTGCCAGCAGGGGTAGCGGGAGGGCCCCGAACACCGGGGAGCTGTTTTTT	CASRGSGRAPNTGELFF
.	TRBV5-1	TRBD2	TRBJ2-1	TGCGCCAGCAGCCTGGAACTAGCGAATAATGAGCAGTTCTTC	CASSLELANNEQFF
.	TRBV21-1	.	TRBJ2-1	TGTGCCAGCAGCCTATCCCGGGACAGGGGCCACAATGAGCAATTCTTC	CASSLSRDRGHNEQFF
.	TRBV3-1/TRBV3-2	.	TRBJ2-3	TGTGCCAGCAGCCAAGTAAGGGGGACGCAGTATTTT	CASSQVRGTQYF
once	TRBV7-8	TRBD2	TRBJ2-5	TGTGCCAGCAGCTTAGGAGGGAGGGACCAAGAGACCCAGTACTTC	CASSLGGRDQETQYF
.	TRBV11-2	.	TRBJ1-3	TGTGCCAGCAGCTTTTCAGGGGTAGAATACACCATATATTTT	CASSFSGVEYTIYF
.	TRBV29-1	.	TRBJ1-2	TGCAGCGTTGAAGTGTCGGTAGGAGGATATGGCTACACCTTC	CSVEVSVGGYGYTF
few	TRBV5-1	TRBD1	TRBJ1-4	TGCGCCAGCAGCGACGGACAGGGGGAAATCGAAAAACTGTTTTTT	CASSDGQGEIEKLFF
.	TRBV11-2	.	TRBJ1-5	TGTGCCAGCAGCTTAGGGGGCCCCAATCAGCCCCAGCATTTT	CASSLGGPNQPQHF
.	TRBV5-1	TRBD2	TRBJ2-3	TGCGCCAGCAGCTTAACCGGGACTAGGTATCTCTTCACAGATACGCAGTATTTT	CASSLTGTRYLFTDTQYF
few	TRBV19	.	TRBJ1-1	TGTGCCAGTAGTAACAGGGTGGCCCCTGAAGCTTTCTTT	CASSNRVAPEAFF
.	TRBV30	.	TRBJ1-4	TGTGCCTGGAGTGACTCCGGGGTTCTTAATGAAAAACTGTTTTTT	CAWSDSGVLNEKLFF
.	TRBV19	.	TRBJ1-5	TGTGCCAGTAGTTATCGACAGAATTTCGATCAGCCCCAGCATTTT	CASSYRQNFDQPQHF
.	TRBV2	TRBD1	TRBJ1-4	TGTGCCAGCAGTATGACAGGGCCTAATGAAAAACTGTTTTTT	CASSMTGPNEKLFF
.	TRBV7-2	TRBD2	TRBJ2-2	TGTGCCAGCAGCTCACGCAAGACTAGCGGGATTGCCGGGGAGCTGTTTTTT	CASSSRKTSGIAGELFF
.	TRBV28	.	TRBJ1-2	TGTGCCAGCACTTCACAGGGCTACTATGGCTACACCTTC	CASTSQGYYGYTF
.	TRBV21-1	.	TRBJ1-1	TGTGCCTTCTTCGGCAGGGGGTACTTTGAAGCTTTCTTT	CAFFGRGYFEAFF
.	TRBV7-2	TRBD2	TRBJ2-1	TGTGCCAGCAGCAGGGCGGGGGGAGGAGAGCAGTTCTTC	CASSRAGGGEQFF
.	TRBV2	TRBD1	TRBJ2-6	TGTGCCAGCAGTCGAGTGACAGGGACGGGGGCCAACGTCCTGACTTTC	CASSRVTGTGANVLTF
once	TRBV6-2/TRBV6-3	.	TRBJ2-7	TGTGCCAGCAGTCCAAGGGACTTTTTAACCTACGAGCAGTACTTC	CASSPRDFLTYEQYF
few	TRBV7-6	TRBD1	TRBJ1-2	TGTGCCAGCAGCTTGGAGGGACAGACTTATGGCTACACCTTC	CASSLEGQTYGYTF
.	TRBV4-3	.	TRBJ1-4	TGCGCCAGCAGCCAAGATCTCCGGTATAATGAAAAACTGTTTTTT	CASSQDLRYNEKLFF
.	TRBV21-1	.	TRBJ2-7	TGTGCCAGCACCATTCCGCCGGGACTAGCGGGAGGCGGGCAGTACTTC	CASTIPPGLAGGGQYF
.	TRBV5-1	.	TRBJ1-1	TGCGCCAGCAGCTTTCAAGAGGGGGTGGCCACTGAAGCTTTCTTT	CASSFQEGVATEAFF
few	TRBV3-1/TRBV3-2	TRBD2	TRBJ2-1	TGTGCCAGCAGCCCCCGGGTAGCGGGGTTCAATGAGCAGTTCTTC	CASSPRVAGFNEQFF
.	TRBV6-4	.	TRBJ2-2	TGTGCCAGCAGATCGGAGGGGGGGCTCACCGGGGAGCTGTTTTTT	CASRSEGGLTGELFF
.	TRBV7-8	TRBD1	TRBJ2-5	TGTGCCAGCAGCGTAGGCCAGAGGGGGCCCCAAGAGACCCAGTACTTC	CASSVGQRGPQETQYF
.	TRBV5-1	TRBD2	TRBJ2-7	TGCGCCAGCAGCGGGGAGGCGACTAGCGGTACCTACGAGCAGTACTTC	CASSGEATSGTYEQYF
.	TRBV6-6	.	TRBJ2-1	TGTGCCAGCAGTTACGTTGCGGATGAGCAGTTCTTC	CASSYVADEQFF
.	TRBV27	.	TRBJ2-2	TGTGCCAGCAGTCCCCTCCCCGGGGAGCTGTTTTTT	CASSPLPGELFF
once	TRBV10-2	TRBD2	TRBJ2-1	TGCGCCAGCAAGGCCGCTAGCGGGGGCGGGGATGAGCAGTTCTTC	CASKAASGGGDEQFF
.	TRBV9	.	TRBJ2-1	TGTGCCAGCAGCGGAGGAGGTTATGAGCAGTTCTTC	CASSGGGYEQFF
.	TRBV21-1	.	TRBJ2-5	TGTGCCAGCAGCAAAGACGTGAATTGGACTACAGAGACCCAGTACTTC	CASSKDVNWTTETQYF
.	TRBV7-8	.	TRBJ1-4	TGTGCCAGCAGCTTAGTTGTAGGACTCGCAACTAATGAAAAACTGTTTTTT	CASSLVVGLATNEKLFF
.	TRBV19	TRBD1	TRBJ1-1	TGTGCCAGCCAGACAGGGTCGAACACTGAAGCTTTCTTT	CASQTGSNTEAFF
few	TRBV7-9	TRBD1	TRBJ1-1	TGTGCCAGCAGCTTAGAAGGGACAGTGAACACTGAAGCTTTCTTT	CASSLEGTVNTEAFF
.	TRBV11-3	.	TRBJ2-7	TGTGCCAGCAGCTTGGAAAGACAGTCCTACGAGCAGTACTTC	CASSLERQSYEQYF
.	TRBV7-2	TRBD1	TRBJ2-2	TGTGCCAGCAGCTTAGCCCGGGGCGGACAGGGGGCGAACGGGGAGCTGTTTTTT	CASSLARGGQGANGELFF
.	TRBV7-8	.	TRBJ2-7	TGTGCCAGCAGCTTAGAGGCCAGGGCGAGCGAGCAGTACTTC	CASSLEARASEQYF
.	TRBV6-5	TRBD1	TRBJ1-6	TGTGCCGGACGGACAGGAAGCGGACCCCTCCACTTT	CAGRTGSGPLHF
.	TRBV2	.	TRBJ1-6	TGTGCCAGCAAGGGGGATTCCTATAATTCACCCCTCCACTTT	CASKGDSYNSPLHF
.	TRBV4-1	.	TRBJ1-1	TGCGCCAGCAGCCGCGGGGAGGGAGTTGGGACTGAAGCTTTCTTT	CASSRGEGVGTEAFF
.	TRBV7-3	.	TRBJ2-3	TGTGCCAGCAGCTTTGGGGCTTCAGATACGCAGTATTTT	CASSFGASDTQYF
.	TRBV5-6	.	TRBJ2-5	TGTGCCAGCAGCTTGGAATTGAGGGGGGGCGCGTCCCAAGAGACCCAGTACTTC	CASSLELRGGASQETQYF
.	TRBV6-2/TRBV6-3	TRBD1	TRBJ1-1	TGTGCCAGCAGTGCGCCGGGACAGAGAATGAACACTGAAGCTTTCTTT	CASSAPGQRMNTEAFF